Listed here are 4 T cell receptor beta chains from one sample, sequenced in a study of shared clonotypes between healthy human individuals. CD8 cells regarded as naive lacked CD45RO, were positively chosen for CCR7, and omitted terminally differentiated effector memory CD45RA+ cells. The data were produced by immunoSEQ multiplex PCR, yet TCRdb's version contains in-frame clones alone and is incomplete. The sample lists 2 million or so clones, roughly 95% occurring once. The source material was naive CD8+ T cells sorted from blood. The source is a man aged 18 to 35 in good health.

This clone was counted once. The CDR3 DNA sequence: TGCGCCAGCAGCTTGGCCGAGGGGGCCGATGGCTACACCTTC. Its translation is CASSLAEGADGYTF. The chain couples TRBV5-1 to TRBJ1-2, with 7 bases identical to TRBD1. CDR1 SGHRS and CDR2 YFSETQ come from the germline V gene. V lost 0 bases to trimming and J lost 6 bases; unmatched junction nucleotides: 5. This CDR3 region has 14 residues. Full variable domain (missing parts from reference TRBV5-1 and TRBJ1-2): KAGVTQTPRYLIKTRGQQVTLSCSPISGHRSVSWYQQTPGQGLQFLFEYFSETQRNKGNFPGRFSGRQFSNSRSEMNVSTLELGDSALYLCASSLAEGADGYTFGSGTRLTVV.

Details on this clone: Other nucleotide sequences from this sample produce the same CDR3. The rearrangement uses TRBV9 and TRBJ2-3; unclear D gene. Trimming pared 1 base from V and 0 bases from J, leaving 3 bases between. There are 13 residues in the CDR3. CDR1 is SGDLS, CDR2 YYNGEE, per germline. The CDR3 region is CASSVISTDTQYF. CDR3 in DNA: TGTGCCAGCAGCGTAATAAGCACAGATACGCAGTATTTT.

V usage is TRBV25-1 and J usage is TRBJ2-7; a possible D gene is TRBD1 (6 bases). The germline V and J ends were trimmed by 4 bases and 7 bases, with 17 bases remaining between them. From germline, CDR1 is MGHDK and CDR2 SYGVNS. The CDR3 contains 14 residues. The CDR3 spells CASSGDILDREQYF. As DNA, the CDR3 is TGTGCCAGCAGTGGGGACATCCTAGACAGGGAGCAGTACTTC.

The gene calls are TRBV18 and TRBJ2-7; a possible D gene is TRBD1 (6 bases). V was pared by 1 base and J by 2 bases, with 12 bases between. This CDR3 region has 15 residues. Germline V gene sequence: CDR1 KGHSH, CDR2 LQKENI. CDR3 in DNA: TGTGCCAGCTCACCACTCAGGACAGCCCCCTACGAGCAGTACTTC. Translating it yields CASSPLRTAPYEQYF.